Below are 14 T cell receptor beta chains sequenced from a single sample in a study of vaccination and CD4 T cells after COVID-19. Sequencing of DNA taken from cultured CD4+ T cells relied on the Oncomine TCR Beta short-read assay. TCRdb analysed the PCR reads with MiXCR anew, one entry per CDR3 protein. Here the sample spans about 20,000 distinct CDR3 sequences, 55% being singletons. These receptors have no identified antigens. The treatment is: roughly 10-day PBMC culture with coronavirus spike peptide pools or control peptides (ViraFEST assay). Sequencing was performed on CD4+ T cells from blood, cultured in vitro. These receptors were taken from a human donor who had recovered from COVID-19.

The genes are TRBV5-1 and TRBJ2-7; D is possibly TRBD2 (5 bases). Germline V CDR1 and CDR2: SGHRS, YFSETQ. Trimming removed 0 bases at V and 6 bases at J, with 13 bases between. The CDR3 consists of 14 residues. CDR3 nucleotide sequence: TGCGCCAGCAGCTTGGTCTCGGGGAGAACCGAGCAGTACTTC. The encoded protein is CASSLVSGRTEQYF. Using reference TRBV5-1 and TRBJ2-7 for the parts outside the CDR3, the full variable domain is KAGVTQTPRYLIKTRGQQVTLSCSPISGHRSVSWYQQTPGQGLQFLFEYFSETQRNKGNFPGRFSGRQFSNSRSEMNVSTLELGDSALYLCASSLVSGRTEQYFGPGTRLTVT.

This clonotype was observed a few times. CDR3 sequence: CASSPAVRAEAFF. CDR3 DNA sequence: TGTGCCAGCAGCCCGGCGGTGAGGGCTGAAGCTTTCTTT. The chain is built from TRBV12-3 or TRBV12-4 and TRBJ1-1; D uncertain. The CDR3 covers 13 residues. The germline V and J ends were trimmed by 6 bases and 6 bases, with 14 bases remaining between them.

This clonotype has only one observation. The V gene is TRBV6-1, the J gene TRBJ1-1; 7 bases match TRBD1. CDR3 length equals 14 residues. The junction had 1 base not matched to a gene; V was cut back by 0 bases and J by 3 bases. In germline, CDR1 is MNHNS, CDR2 SASEGT. The CDR3 DNA follows: TGTGCCAGCAGTGAAGCTAGGGGGCACACTGAAGCTTTCTTT. Its protein is CASSEARGHTEAFF.

This chain links TRBV11-2 with TRBJ2-3; D is unresolved. V gave up 1 base and J gave up 7 bases, with 3 bases separating them. This CDR3 spans 11 amino acids. Germline V CDR1 and CDR2: SGHAT, FQNNGV. CDR3 region: CASSLVYTQYF. The CDR3 DNA is TGTGCCAGCAGCTTAGTATATACGCAGTATTTT.

A few counts support this clonotype. The chain joins TRBV6-5 to TRBJ2-1, with 9 bases lining up with TRBD2. Germline V gives CDR1 MNHEY, CDR2 SVGAGI. V trimming: 4 bases; J trimming: 5 bases; junction bases outside the gene matches: 12. The CDR3 is made up of 17 amino acids. CDR3 DNA: TGTGCCAGCAGTTTCACAGCGGGGGGCCCTGTTAACAATGAGCAGTTCTTC. It encodes CASSFTAGGPVNNEQFF.

The V gene is TRBV2, the J gene TRBJ1-1, with D perhaps TRBD1 (5 bases). In germline, CDR1 is SNHLY, CDR2 FYNNEI. V gave up 5 bases and J gave up 4 bases, with 14 bases separating them. This CDR3 has 14 residues. Written as DNA, the CDR3 is TGTGCCAGCAGTCGTTACCAGGGTATCACTGAAGCTTTCTTT. Its protein is CASSRYQGITEAFF. The full variable domain, with the rest looked up from reference TRBV2 and TRBJ1-1, is EPEVTQTPSHQVTQMGQEVILRCVPISNHLYFYWYRQILGQKVEFLVSFYNNEISEKSEIFDDQFSVERPDGSNFTLKIRSTKLEDSAMYFCASSRYQGITEAFFGQGTRLTVV.

This chain links TRBV11-2 with TRBJ2-7; D assignment may be TRBD1 or TRBD2 (6 bases each). This CDR3 spans 17 amino acids. V lost 0 bases and J 3 bases, leaving 18 bases between the germline ends. Germline V CDR1 and CDR2: SGHAT, FQNNGV. The CDR3 DNA sequence: TGTGCCAGCAGCTTAGAGTCGGTGGGGGGCTTTTTCTACGAGCAGTACTTC. Its translation is CASSLESVGGFFYEQYF.

This clonotype is a singleton in its sample. The chain combines TRBV6-1 with TRBJ1-1; TRBD1 is a possible D gene (6 bases). Germline V gene data show CDR1 as MNHNS and CDR2 as SASEGT. The CDR3 is 16 residues long. Deletions cut 2 bases from V and 6 bases from J, with 19 bases between. CDR3 residues: CASSEWEQTGKAEAFF. CDR3 sequence (DNA): TGTGCCAGCAGTGAATGGGAACAGACAGGTAAGGCTGAAGCTTTCTTT.

This clonotype was counted only a few times. The chain uses TRBV20-1 and TRBJ2-7; D is undetermined. Per the germline V gene, CDR1 is DFQATT and CDR2 is SNEGSKA (reference sequence). This CDR3 region has 14 residues. The germline V and J ends were trimmed by 6 bases and 5 bases, with 20 bases remaining between them. DNA of the CDR3: TGCAGTGCCCATGTCCCGCCTTCCGAAAACGAGCAGTACTTC. Residues: CSAHVPPSENEQYF.

The chain employs TRBV2 and TRBJ1-1; D possibly corresponds to TRBD1 (6 bases). V was cut by 7 bases and J by 4 bases, with 19 bases left in between. Germline V gives CDR1 SNHLY, CDR2 FYNNEI. The CDR3 extends over 15 amino acids. CDR3 residues: CASIQQPGVGTEAFF. CDR3 DNA: TGTGCCAGCATCCAGCAGCCAGGGGTGGGCACTGAAGCTTTCTTT. The entire variable domain, with the rest obtained from reference TRBV2 and TRBJ1-1, is as follows: EPEVTQTPSHQVTQMGQEVILRCVPISNHLYFYWYRQILGQKVEFLVSFYNNEISEKSEIFDDQFSVERPDGSNFTLKIRSTKLEDSAMYFCASIQQPGVGTEAFFGQGTRLTVV.

The chain joins TRBV7-2 to TRBJ1-1; possibly TRBD1 for D (5 bases). Trimming took off 2 bases at V and 4 bases at J, with 14 bases between the two ends. The germline CDR1 and CDR2 sequences are SGHTA and FQGNSA. This CDR3 has 15 residues. CDR3 loop: CASSLSPLGGTEAFF. The DNA of the CDR3 is TGTGCCAGCAGCTTAAGCCCTTTGGGGGGCACTGAAGCTTTCTTT.

This chain joins TRBV20-1 and TRBJ2-7, with a weak D call TRBD1 (6 bases). The CDR3 is made up of 14 amino acids. Trimming cost V 7 bases and J 0 bases, with 16 bases left between them. CDR1 DFQATT and CDR2 SNEGSKA come from the germline V gene (reference sequence). For the CDR3, the DNA is TGCAGTGTAGGCCCGCAGGGGATCTCCTACGAGCAGTACTTC. Protein sequence: CSVGPQGISYEQYF.

This clonotype has a handful of counts. The chain employs TRBV20-1 and TRBJ1-6, with D possibly matching TRBD1 (5 bases). Germline V gives CDR1 DFQATT, CDR2 SNEGSKA (reference sequence). V lost 8 bases and J lost 4, with 15 bases in between. The CDR3 consists of 14 residues. CDR3 DNA sequence: TGCAGTACCTGGAAGGACAATTATAATTCACCCCTCCACTTT. Protein: CSTWKDNYNSPLHF.

The chain joins TRBV20-1 to TRBJ1-2, with D unresolved. Trimming cost V 6 bases and J 7 bases, with 15 bases left between them. Germline CDR1 and CDR2: DFQATT and SNEGSKA (reference sequence). This CDR3 comprises 12 residues. The CDR3 DNA reads as TGCAGTGCCCTACGGGGAATGGTTGGCTACACCTTC. Translation: CSALRGMVGYTF.